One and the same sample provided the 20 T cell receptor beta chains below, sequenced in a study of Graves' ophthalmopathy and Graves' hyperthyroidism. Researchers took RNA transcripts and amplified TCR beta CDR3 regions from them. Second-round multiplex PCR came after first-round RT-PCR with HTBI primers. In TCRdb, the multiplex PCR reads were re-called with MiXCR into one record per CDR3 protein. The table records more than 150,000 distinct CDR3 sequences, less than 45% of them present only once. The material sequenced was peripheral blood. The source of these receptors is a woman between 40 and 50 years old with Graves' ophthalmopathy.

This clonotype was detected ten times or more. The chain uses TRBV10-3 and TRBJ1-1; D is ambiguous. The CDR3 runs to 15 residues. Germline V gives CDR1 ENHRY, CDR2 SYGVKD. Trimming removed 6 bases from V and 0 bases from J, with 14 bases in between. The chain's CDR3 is CAIRSDAGVNTEAFF. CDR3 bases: TGTGCCATCAGATCGGATGCAGGAGTGAACACTGAAGCTTTCTTT.

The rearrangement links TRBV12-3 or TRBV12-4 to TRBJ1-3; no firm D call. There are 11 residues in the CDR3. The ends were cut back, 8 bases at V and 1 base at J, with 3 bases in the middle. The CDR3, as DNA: TGTGCCAGCCAATCTGGAAACACCATATATTTT. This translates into CASQSGNTIYF.

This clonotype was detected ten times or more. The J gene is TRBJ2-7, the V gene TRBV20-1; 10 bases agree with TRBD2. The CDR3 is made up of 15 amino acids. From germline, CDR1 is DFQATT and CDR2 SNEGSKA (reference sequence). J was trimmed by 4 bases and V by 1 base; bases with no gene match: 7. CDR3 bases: TGCAGTGCTAGAGTGCCAGCGGGGGGGACTTACGAGCAGTACTTC. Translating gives CSARVPAGGTYEQYF.

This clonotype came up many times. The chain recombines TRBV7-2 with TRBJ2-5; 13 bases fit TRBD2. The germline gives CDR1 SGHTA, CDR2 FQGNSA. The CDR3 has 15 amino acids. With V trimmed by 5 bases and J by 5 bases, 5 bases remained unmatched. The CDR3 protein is CASSITSGRGETQYF. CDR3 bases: TGTGCCAGCAGCATTACTAGCGGGAGGGGGGAGACCCAGTACTTC.

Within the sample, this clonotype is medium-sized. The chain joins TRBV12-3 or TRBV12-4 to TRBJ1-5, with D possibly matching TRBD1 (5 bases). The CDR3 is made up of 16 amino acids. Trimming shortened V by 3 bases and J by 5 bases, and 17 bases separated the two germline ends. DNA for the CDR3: TGTGCCAGCAGTTTGGGCGCCGACAGTGGATATCAGCCCCAGCATTTT. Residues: CASSLGADSGYQPQHF.

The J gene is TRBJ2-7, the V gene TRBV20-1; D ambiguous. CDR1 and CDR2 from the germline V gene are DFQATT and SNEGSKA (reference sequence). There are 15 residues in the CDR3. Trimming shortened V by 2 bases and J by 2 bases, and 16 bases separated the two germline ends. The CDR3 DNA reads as TGCAGTGCTAGAAGCTACGGTACGGATCCCTACGAGCAGTACTTC. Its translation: CSARSYGTDPYEQYF.

The CDR3 spells CASSLWGSGSTQETQYF. The CDR3 DNA reads TGTGCCAGCAGTTTATGGGGTAGCGGGTCGACCCAAGAGACCCAGTACTTC. V gene TRBV27 combines with J gene TRBJ2-5; 7 nucleotides line up with TRBD2. Germline V gene lookup returns CDR1 MNHEY and CDR2 SMNVEV (reference sequence). The CDR3 contains 17 residues. V trimming: 1 base; J trimming: 1 base; junction bases outside the gene matches: 9.

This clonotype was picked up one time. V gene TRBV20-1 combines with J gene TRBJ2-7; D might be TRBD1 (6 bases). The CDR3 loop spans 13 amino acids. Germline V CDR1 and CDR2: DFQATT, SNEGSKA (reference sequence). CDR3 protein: CSPTGRNSYEQYF. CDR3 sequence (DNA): TGCAGCCCTACAGGGAGAAACTCCTACGAGCAGTACTTC.

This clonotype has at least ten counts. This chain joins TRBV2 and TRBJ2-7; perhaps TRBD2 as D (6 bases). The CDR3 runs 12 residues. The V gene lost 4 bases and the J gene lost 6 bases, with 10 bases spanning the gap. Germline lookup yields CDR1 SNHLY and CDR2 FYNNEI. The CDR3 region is CASSGRGGEQYF. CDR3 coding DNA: TGTGCCAGCAGTGGTCGGGGAGGCGAGCAGTACTTC.

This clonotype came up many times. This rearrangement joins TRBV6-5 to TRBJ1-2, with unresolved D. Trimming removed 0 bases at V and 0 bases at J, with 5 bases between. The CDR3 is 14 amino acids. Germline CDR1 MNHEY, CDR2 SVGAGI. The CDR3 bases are TGTGCCAGCAGTTACTCGGCAGCTAACTATGGCTACACCTTC. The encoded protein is CASSYSAANYGYTF.

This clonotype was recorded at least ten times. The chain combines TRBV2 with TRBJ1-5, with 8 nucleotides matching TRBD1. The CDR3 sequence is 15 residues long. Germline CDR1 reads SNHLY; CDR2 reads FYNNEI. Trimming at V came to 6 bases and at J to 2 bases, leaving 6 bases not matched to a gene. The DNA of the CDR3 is TGTGCCAGCAGATCAGGGGGCGGCGGCAATCAGCCCCAGCATTTT. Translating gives CASRSGGGGNQPQHF.

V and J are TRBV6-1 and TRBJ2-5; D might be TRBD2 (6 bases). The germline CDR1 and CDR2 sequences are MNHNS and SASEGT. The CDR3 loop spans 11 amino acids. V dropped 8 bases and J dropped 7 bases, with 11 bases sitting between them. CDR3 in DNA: TGTGCCAGCCAATCCGGGGGGACCCAGTACTTC. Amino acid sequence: CASQSGGTQYF.

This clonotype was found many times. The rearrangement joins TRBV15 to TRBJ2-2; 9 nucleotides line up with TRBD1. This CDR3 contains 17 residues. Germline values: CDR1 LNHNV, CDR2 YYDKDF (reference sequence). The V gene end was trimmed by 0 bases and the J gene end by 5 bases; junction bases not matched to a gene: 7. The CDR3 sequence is CATSRDFPDRGTGELFF. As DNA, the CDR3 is TGTGCCACCAGCAGAGATTTTCCGGACAGGGGTACCGGGGAGCTGTTTTTT.

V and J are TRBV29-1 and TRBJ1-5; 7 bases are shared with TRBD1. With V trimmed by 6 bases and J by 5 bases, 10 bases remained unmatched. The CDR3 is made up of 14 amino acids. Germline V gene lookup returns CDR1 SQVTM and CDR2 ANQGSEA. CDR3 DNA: TGCAGCGTGAGAGGGGGCTCGGACCATCAGCCCCAGCATTTT. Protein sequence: CSVRGGSDHQPQHF.

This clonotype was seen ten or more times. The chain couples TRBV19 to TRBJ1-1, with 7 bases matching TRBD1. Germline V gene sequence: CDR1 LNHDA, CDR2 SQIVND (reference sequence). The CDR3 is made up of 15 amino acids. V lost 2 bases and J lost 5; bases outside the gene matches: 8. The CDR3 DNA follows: TGTGCCAGTAGTATAAGACAGGGAGGAGTAACTGAAGCTTTCTTT. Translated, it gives CASSIRQGGVTEAFF.

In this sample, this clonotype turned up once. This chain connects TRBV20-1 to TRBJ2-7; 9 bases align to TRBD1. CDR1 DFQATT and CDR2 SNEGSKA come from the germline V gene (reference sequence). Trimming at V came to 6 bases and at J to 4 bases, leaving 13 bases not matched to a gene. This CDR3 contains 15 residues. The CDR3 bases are TGCAGTGCCAGCAGCCCGGGACAGGGACCGTACGAGCAGTACTTC. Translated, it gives CSASSPGQGPYEQYF.

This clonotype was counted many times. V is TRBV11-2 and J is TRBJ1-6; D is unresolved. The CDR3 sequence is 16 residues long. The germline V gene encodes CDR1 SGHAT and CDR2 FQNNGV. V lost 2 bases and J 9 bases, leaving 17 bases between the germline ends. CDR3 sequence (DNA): TGTGCCAGCAGCTTAAGAGGAGGTGTCAGAGCTTCACCCCTCCACTTT. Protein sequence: CASSLRGGVRASPLHF.

The CDR3 here is CANPRRDGIGYTF. The CDR3 bases are TGTGCCAACCCACGGAGGGACGGCATCGGCTACACCTTC. V gene TRBV2 combines with J gene TRBJ1-2, with a weak D call TRBD1 (5 bases). CDR3 length equals 13 residues. Germline V gene data show CDR1 as SNHLY and CDR2 as FYNNEI. V was shortened by 10 bases and J by 8 bases, with 20 bases between the two germline ends.

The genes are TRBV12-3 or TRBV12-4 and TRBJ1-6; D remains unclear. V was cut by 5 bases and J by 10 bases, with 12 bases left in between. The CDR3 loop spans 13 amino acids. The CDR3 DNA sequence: TGTGCCAGCAGTCCATTAGGCGGATCACCCCTCCACTTT. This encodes CASSPLGGSPLHF.

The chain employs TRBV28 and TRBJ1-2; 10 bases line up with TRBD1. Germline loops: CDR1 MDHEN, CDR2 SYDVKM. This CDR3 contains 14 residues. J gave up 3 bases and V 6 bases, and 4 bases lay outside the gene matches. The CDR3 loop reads CASRTGGDDYGYTF. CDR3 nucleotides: TGTGCCAGCAGGACAGGGGGCGATGACTATGGCTACACCTTC.